Sequencing of this T cell receptor beta chain was carried out in a study of cytomegalovirus exposure and HLA in healthy donors. Overall study: In a previous analysis, 110 million or so unique TCR beta sequences were found from 150 million to 200 million T cells.

Note on this clone: Its antigen is unknown.

This CDR3 has 18 residues. CDR1 MNHEY and CDR2 SMNVEV come from the germline V gene (reference sequence). The ends lost 3 bases at V and 4 bases at J; junction bases unmatched: 11. Study observations and caveats: In a later analysis, a missense DCLRE1C variant was linked to TCR beta V- and J-gene trimming.

13 Jbeta primers and 60 Vbeta primers were used for the PCR. Here immunoSEQ multiplex PCR was the method, and the copy in TCRdb shows in-frame clones only, minus some. The sample includes about 200,000 clones, around 80% of them seen just once. The material sequenced was PBMCs. The source is a young woman in good health and CMV-seronegative. V is TRBV27 and J is TRBJ2-1, with 11 bases identical to TRBD1. The CDR3 spells CASSFGQGALHRYNEQFF. The CDR3 nucleotides are TGTGCCAGCAGTTTCGGACAGGGGGCCCTCCACCGATACAATGAGCAGTTCTTC.